One and the same sample provided the 19 T cell receptor beta chains below, sequenced in a study of OX40 agonist ivuxolimab in advanced cancers. The method was immunoSEQ multiplex PCR; TCRdb's version includes in-frame clones alone and lacks a portion of them. The table has about 100,000 clones, 90% seen once; the top ten hold over 0.3%. Source: CD4+ or CD8+ T cells sorted from blood, taken in a trial of the OX40 agonist ivuxolimab. The receptors originated from an adult with an advanced solid tumor such as melanoma, head and neck, liver or kidney cancer.

The CDR3 coding sequence is TGTGCCAGCAGCCCAAGGTTCGGGAACACTGAAGCTTTCTTT. It translates to CASSPRFGNTEAFF. The chain joins TRBV7-8 to TRBJ1-1, with D uncertain. Germline values: CDR1 SGHVS, CDR2 FQNEAQ. The germline V and J ends were trimmed by 5 bases and 1 base, with 11 bases remaining between them. This CDR3 contains 14 residues. Filled out from reference TRBV7-8 and TRBJ1-1, the complete variable domain reads GAGVSQSPRYKVAKRGQDVALRCDPISGHVSLFWYQQALGQGPEFLTYFQNEAQLDKSGLPSDRFFAERPEGSVSTLKIQRTQQEDSAVYLCASSPRFGNTEAFFGQGTRLTVV.

The V gene is TRBV5-1, the J gene TRBJ2-5, with 7 nucleotides matching TRBD1. Germline trimming cut 2 bases from V and 2 bases from J; bases unmatched to any gene: 6. Germline V gene data show CDR1 as SGHRS and CDR2 as YFSETQ. The CDR3 sequence is 15 residues long. CDR3 sequence (DNA): TGCGCCAGCAGCTTTGGGACAGCGAATCAAGAGACCCAGTACTTC. It is translated as CASSFGTANQETQYF.

This clone was counted once. The rearrangement links TRBV4-1 to TRBJ2-1; 13 bases are shared with TRBD2. Per germline, CDR1 MGHRA and CDR2 YSYEKL. The CDR3 contains 14 residues. Trimming at V came to 8 bases and at J to 6 bases, leaving 4 bases not matched to a gene. CDR3 region: CASGRTSGSNEQFF. DNA of the CDR3: TGCGCCAGCGGACGGACTAGCGGGAGCAATGAGCAGTTCTTC.

The J gene is TRBJ2-1, the V gene TRBV7-2, with 7 bases that match TRBD2. Germline trimming cut 3 bases from V and 9 bases from J; bases unmatched to any gene: 5. Germline values: CDR1 SGHTA, CDR2 FQGNSA. This CDR3 region has 13 residues. CDR3 DNA: TGTGCCAGCAGCTTGGAGAGCGGGATTGAGCAGTTCTTC. Translating gives CASSLESGIEQFF.

This clone appeared once. This sequence joins TRBV5-1 and TRBJ2-3, with 8 bases that match TRBD2. The CDR3 spans 16 residues. Trimming removed 2 bases from V and 4 bases from J; junction bases left unmatched: 9. The germline CDR1 and CDR2 sequences are SGHRS and YFSETQ. CDR3 nucleotides: TGCGCCAGCAGCTTACAGCCGGGACTAGGATCAGATACGCAGTATTTT. This translates into CASSLQPGLGSDTQYF.

The CDR3 DNA is TGTGCCAGCAGCTTGGGAGCTGTCCTAGCGGGGTCCCAAGAGACCCAGTACTTC. As protein: CASSLGAVLAGSQETQYF. V gene TRBV11-2 combines with J gene TRBJ2-5; 9 positions match TRBD2. V shed 3 bases, J shed 1 base, and the junction held 12 bases outside the gene matches. The CDR3 is 18 residues long. CDR1 is SGHAT, CDR2 FQNNGV, per germline.

The chain couples TRBV4-3 to TRBJ2-5, with 10 bases identical to TRBD2. Trimming cost V 1 base and J 6 bases; bases outside gene matches: 8. CDR3 length: 16 amino acids. Per germline, CDR1 LGHNA and CDR2 YSLEER. CDR3 in amino acids: CASSQGLLAGPKTQYF. The CDR3 DNA reads as TGCGCCAGCAGCCAAGGTCTACTAGCGGGACCCAAGACCCAGTACTTC.

The rearrangement uses TRBV29-1 and TRBJ2-5, with D possibly being TRBD2 (6 bases). CDR1 and CDR2 (germline): SQVTM, ANQGSEA. V lost 7 bases and J 5 bases, leaving 17 bases between the germline ends. CDR3 length equals 13 residues. In nucleotides, the CDR3 is TGCAGCGCTACCGATGGGGGGAGGGAGACCCAGTACTTC. This gives the protein CSATDGGRETQYF.

DNA of the CDR3: TGTGCCAGCAGCTTGCGGCCGGCCGTCTACGAGCAGTACTTC. This sequence encodes CASSLRPAVYEQYF. The chain carries TRBV7-2 and TRBJ2-7; D gene ambiguous. The CDR3 loop spans 14 amino acids. Trimming left V 3 bases short and J 3 bases short, with 12 bases between. Germline V gene data show CDR1 as SGHTA and CDR2 as FQGNSA.

This chain connects TRBV6-5 to TRBJ1-2; unclear D gene. The V gene's germline CDR1 is MNHEY and CDR2 SVGAGI. The V end lost 0 bases, the J end lost 4 bases, and 12 bases lay between the germline ends. The CDR3 runs 15 residues. CDR3 residues: CASSYSRGSGYGYTF. In DNA, the CDR3 is TGTGCCAGCAGTTACTCGAGAGGGTCTGGCTATGGCTACACCTTC.

The chain combines TRBV27 with TRBJ2-2, with D possibly matching TRBD2 (5 bases). V was clipped by 0 bases and J by 1 base, with 9 bases between them. The CDR3 spans 16 residues. Germline values: CDR1 MNHEY, CDR2 SMNVEV (reference sequence). In DNA, the CDR3 is TGTGCCAGCAGTTTATCTCAGCGGTTGAACACCGGGGAGCTGTTTTTT. This translates into CASSLSQRLNTGELFF.

This chain joins TRBV4-3 and TRBJ1-2, with no clear D. Per the germline V gene, CDR1 is LGHNA and CDR2 is YSLEER. V was shortened by 0 bases and J by 0 bases, with 8 bases between the two germline ends. This CDR3 is 15 amino acids long. CDR3: CASSQDLAANYGYTF. CDR3 coding DNA: TGCGCCAGCAGCCAAGATCTTGCAGCTAACTATGGCTACACCTTC.

The gene calls are TRBV4-1 and TRBJ2-1, with a possible D match to TRBD2 (6 bases). CDR1 and CDR2 from the germline V gene are MGHRA and YSYEKL. This CDR3 has 16 amino acids. Trimming removed 1 base at V and 0 bases at J, with 10 bases between. The CDR3 spells CASSQAPGSSYNEQFF. The CDR3 DNA follows: TGCGCCAGCAGCCAAGCTCCCGGGAGCTCCTACAATGAGCAGTTCTTC.

In DNA form, the CDR3 reads TGTGCCAGCAGCAAGGCTCTAGCGTTTAGCTCCTACAATGAGCAGTTCTTC. Protein: CASSKALAFSSYNEQFF. The chain joins TRBV7-7 to TRBJ2-1; tentative D call: TRBD2 (6 bases). Germline lookup yields CDR1 SSHAT and CDR2 FNYEAQ (reference sequence). The ends were cut back, 5 bases at V and 0 bases at J, with 17 bases in the middle. The CDR3 length is 17 residues.

J is TRBJ1-2 and V is TRBV27; D perhaps matches TRBD1 (5 bases). V was trimmed by 4 bases and J by 4 bases, leaving 10 bases between them. The germline V gene has CDR1 MNHEY and CDR2 SMNVEV (reference sequence). CDR3 length equals 13 residues. The CDR3, as DNA: TGTGCCAGCAGTTCAGGGTATGGCTATGGCTACACCTTC. Translating gives CASSSGYGYGYTF.

This clone has only one observation. The rearrangement links TRBV5-1 to TRBJ2-3; D uncertain. The germline V gene encodes CDR1 SGHRS and CDR2 YFSETQ. The ends were cut back, 0 bases at V and 6 bases at J, with 5 bases in the middle. The CDR3 is 12 amino acids. CDR3 nucleotide sequence: TGCGCCAGCAGCTTGGTGGACGATACGCAGTATTTT. Translation: CASSLVDDTQYF.

This clone has just a few counts. This chain uses TRBV2 with TRBJ2-7; 8 bases align to TRBD1. Losses at the gene ends were 6 bases for V and 5 bases for J; bases not matched to a gene: 6. CDR3 length: 13 residues. CDR1 and CDR2 from the germline V gene are SNHLY and FYNNEI. As DNA, the CDR3 is TGTGCCAGCAGGGGACAGGTGACTGACGAGCAGTACTTC. Amino acids: CASRGQVTDEQYF. The entire variable domain, with the rest obtained from reference TRBV2 and TRBJ2-7, is as follows: EPEVTQTPSHQVTQMGQEVILRCVPISNHLYFYWYRQILGQKVEFLVSFYNNEISEKSEIFDDQFSVERPDGSNFTLKIRSTKLEDSAMYFCASRGQVTDEQYFGPGTRLTVT.

The chain links TRBV7-9 to TRBJ2-1; 8 bases agree with TRBD2. This CDR3 is 18 amino acids long. Germline CDR1 SEHNR, CDR2 FQNEAQ (reference sequence). V shed 1 base and J 7 bases; nucleotides not matched to a gene: 15. The CDR3 nucleotides read TGTGCCAGCAGCTTAGTGAATATCGTCGCGGGAGGAGGGAATGAGCAGTTCTTC. It is translated as CASSLVNIVAGGGNEQFF.

This chain links TRBV5-6 with TRBJ1-5; the D gene is possibly TRBD1 (5 bases). The V gene lost 3 bases and the J gene lost 3 bases, with 13 bases spanning the gap. The CDR3 extends over 15 amino acids. Germline CDR1 is SGHDT and CDR2 is YYEEEE. The CDR3 DNA is TGTGCCAGCAGCTGGGGCGCCAGGGACAATCAGCCCCAGCATTTT. This codes for CASSWGARDNQPQHF.